Following are 14 T cell receptor beta chains from one sample sequenced in a study of cytomegalovirus exposure and HLA in healthy donors. The primer mix had 60 Vbeta and 13 Jbeta primers. Clones were sequenced by immunoSEQ multiplex PCR, and TCRdb holds only the in-frame ones, with some missing. The table for this sample gives about 34,000 clones. The sample consisted of PBMCs. These receptors originate from a woman aged 40 to 50 in good health and CMV-seropositive.

The genes are TRBV7-9 and TRBJ2-5; TRBD1 matches at 7 bases. Per the germline V gene, CDR1 is SEHNR and CDR2 is FQNEAQ (reference sequence). V lost 4 bases and J lost 3; bases outside the gene matches: 8. CDR3 size: 15 residues. This chain's CDR3 is CASSSQMGTEETQYF. The CDR3, as DNA: TGTGCCAGCAGCTCCCAGATGGGGACAGAAGAGACCCAGTACTTC.

This chain uses TRBV13 with TRBJ2-1; 12 bases match TRBD2. CDR1 and CDR2 from the germline V gene are PRHDT and FYEKMQ (reference sequence). This CDR3 is built from 16 residues. J lost 7 bases, V lost 0 bases, and 4 bases had no gene match. DNA of the CDR3: TGTGCCAGCAGCTTAGGGACTAGCGGGAGTTTTAATGAGCAGTTCTTC. Translation gives CASSLGTSGSFNEQFF.

This chain links TRBV6-6 with TRBJ2-5; a possible D gene is TRBD2 (5 bases). Germline assignment: CDR1 MNHNY and CDR2 SVGAGI (reference sequence). The ends were cut back, 0 bases at V and 4 bases at J, with 12 bases in the middle. This CDR3 spans 15 amino acids. CDR3 nucleotide sequence: TGTGCCAGCAGTTACTCGGGTATAGCGCGAGAGACCCAGTACTTC. Translation: CASSYSGIARETQYF.

The rearrangement links TRBV4-1 to TRBJ2-6; TRBD1 matches at 11 bases. Per the germline V gene, CDR1 is MGHRA and CDR2 is YSYEKL. This CDR3 is 18 amino acids long. V trimming: 4 bases; J trimming: 4 bases; junction bases outside the gene matches: 9. The CDR3 loop is CASSLIGQGAAGANVLTF. DNA for the CDR3: TGCGCCAGCAGCCTGATCGGACAGGGGGCTGCCGGGGCCAACGTCCTGACTTTC.

The chain combines TRBV28 with TRBJ1-4; D is uncertain. The CDR3 loop spans 15 amino acids. Trimming pared 1 base from V and 1 base from J, leaving 7 bases between. In germline, CDR1 is MDHEN, CDR2 SYDVKM. The DNA of the CDR3 is TGTGCCAGCAGTTTATTGAGGGAAACTAATGAAAAACTGTTTTTT. Its protein product is CASSLLRETNEKLFF.

This chain uses TRBV5-1 with TRBJ2-3; TRBD1 matches at 9 bases. Trimming cost V 5 bases and J 7 bases; bases outside gene matches: 5. This CDR3 is 13 amino acids long. CDR1 and CDR2 from the germline V gene are SGHRS and YFSETQ. This chain's CDR3 is CASSQQGANTQYF. CDR3 bases: TGCGCCAGCAGTCAACAGGGGGCGAATACGCAGTATTTT.

This chain joins TRBV5-1 and TRBJ2-2, with D possibly being TRBD1 (6 bases). Germline-derived CDR1 and CDR2 are SGHRS and YFSETQ. Trimming cost V 5 bases and J 5 bases, with 16 bases left between them. The CDR3 is made up of 15 amino acids. The CDR3 spells CASRRLGARTGELFF. CDR3 sequence (DNA): TGCGCCAGCAGAAGATTGGGGGCGAGAACCGGGGAGCTGTTTTTT. Filled out from reference TRBV5-1 and TRBJ2-2, the complete variable domain reads KAGVTQTPRYLIKTRGQQVTLSCSPISGHRSVSWYQQTPGQGLQFLFEYFSETQRNKGNFPGRFSGRQFSNSRSEMNVSTLELGDSALYLCASRRLGARTGELFFGEGSRLTVL.

The rearrangement uses TRBV30 and TRBJ1-3; D gene unclear. The CDR3 contains 12 residues. CDR1 and CDR2 from the germline V gene are GTSNPN and SVGIG (reference sequence). Trimming shortened V by 7 bases and J by 4 bases, and 11 bases separated the two germline ends. For the CDR3, the DNA is TGTGCCTCGCGGGCCGCCGGAAACACCATATATTTT. Translation: CASRAAGNTIYF.

V and J are TRBV7-9 and TRBJ2-7, with 7 nucleotides matching TRBD2. J lost 4 bases, V lost 4 bases, and 10 bases had no gene match. This CDR3 is built from 15 residues. Per the germline V gene, CDR1 is SEHNR and CDR2 is FQNEAQ (reference sequence). For the CDR3, the DNA is TGTGCCAGCAGCTCCCCGCGGGGGACGGGGTACGAGCAGTACTTC. It encodes CASSSPRGTGYEQYF.

This chain joins TRBV5-1 and TRBJ1-4; 9 bases line up with TRBD1. Trimming removed 4 bases from V and 6 bases from J; junction bases left unmatched: 4. The CDR3 totals 14 residues. Germline V lookup: CDR1 SGHRS, CDR2 YFSETQ. The CDR3 DNA reads as TGCGCCAGCAGCCGGACAGGGGAGCATGAAAAACTGTTTTTT. Its translation is CASSRTGEHEKLFF.

The chain joins TRBV30 to TRBJ2-1, with TRBD1 matching 9 bases. Germline V gene lookup returns CDR1 GTSNPN and CDR2 SVGIG (reference sequence). There are 15 residues in the CDR3. Trimming at V came to 0 bases and at J to 4 bases, leaving 4 bases not matched to a gene. CDR3 sequence reads: CAWSVGQGIYNEQFF. The CDR3 region has the DNA TGTGCCTGGAGTGTTGGACAGGGGATATACAATGAGCAGTTCTTC.

The chain couples TRBV14 to TRBJ1-1; D might be TRBD1 (5 bases). Per the germline V gene, CDR1 is SGHDN and CDR2 is FVKESK. The CDR3 is 15 residues long. Trimming shortened V by 3 bases and J by 1 base, and 12 bases separated the two germline ends. CDR3: CASSHFQGSNTEAFF. As DNA, the CDR3 is TGTGCCAGCAGCCATTTCCAGGGTTCGAACACTGAAGCTTTCTTT. The full variable domain, with the rest looked up from reference TRBV14 and TRBJ1-1, is EAGVTQFPSHSVIEKGQTVTLRCDPISGHDNLYWYRRVMGKEIKFLLHFVKESKQDESGMPNNRFLAERTGGTYSTLKVQPAELEDSGVYFCASSHFQGSNTEAFFGQGTRLTVV.

The chain uses TRBV6-5 and TRBJ2-5; a possible D gene is TRBD1 (5 bases). The J call may be wrong; the DNA end is better matched by TRBJ2-7. CDR1 is MNHEY, CDR2 SVGAGI, per germline. This CDR3 contains 13 residues. The CDR3 sequence is CASSATAFYEQYF. The CDR3 bases are TGTGCCAGCAGTGCGACAGCATTCTACGAGCAGTACTTC.

This chain links TRBV30 with TRBJ2-7; weak D call: TRBD2 (5 bases). The germline gives CDR1 GTSNPN, CDR2 SVGIG (reference sequence). CDR3 size: 14 residues. V was shortened by 7 bases and J by 2 bases, with 18 bases between the two germline ends. CDR3 coding DNA: TGTGCCTACCAACGGGCTAGCAGTGCCTACGAGCAGTACTTC. Residues: CAYQRASSAYEQYF. The variable domain in full, completed from reference TRBV30 and TRBJ2-7, reads SQTIHQWPATLVQPVGSPLSLECTVEGTSNPNLYWYRQAAGRGLQLLFYSVGIGQISSEVPQNLSASRPQDRQFILSSKKLLLSDSGFYLCAYQRASSAYEQYFGPGTRLTVT.